The rows below give T cell receptor beta chains drawn from one sample of a study of Graves' ophthalmopathy and Graves' hyperthyroidism. Using its own MiXCR run on the multiplex PCR reads, TCRdb lists one record per CDR3 protein. In the table there are approximately 460,000 distinct CDR3 sequences, approximately 14% of which are singletons. Sequences were obtained from blood. These receptors all stem from a young woman with Graves' ophthalmopathy. The CDR3 runs from the conserved cysteine through the conserved F or W. The D gene is left open where the match is weak. Part of the rows lack a size; the others show once, few, many or a class for expanded clones.

d_gene	abundance	v_gene	j_gene	CDR3aa	CDR3nt
TRBD1	many	TRBV28	TRBJ1-2	CASSYRGHNYGYTF	TGTGCCAGCAGTTACAGGGGGCACAACTATGGCTACACCTTC
TRBD1	.	TRBV6-2/TRBV6-3	TRBJ1-5	CASSYWTGGLPARKPQHF	TGTGCCAGCAGTTATTGGACAGGGGGCCTACCAGCAAGAAAGCCCCAGCATTTT
.	many	TRBV6-1	TRBJ2-7	CASSVRGPYEQYF	TGTGCCAGCAGTGTGCGGGGGCCCTACGAGCAGTACTTC
.	many	TRBV2	TRBJ1-1	CASRRRGLQNKNTEAFF	TGTGCCAGCAGGAGAAGGGGCCTTCAGAACAAGAACACTGAAGCTTTCTTT
.	many	TRBV7-9	TRBJ1-1	CASSLEHPANTEAFF	TGTGCCAGCAGCTTAGAACACCCCGCGAACACTGAAGCTTTCTTT
TRBD1	many	TRBV29-1	TRBJ2-7	CSVLGTGGEQYF	TGCAGCGTACTCGGGACAGGGGGCGAGCAGTACTTC
.	many	TRBV12-5	TRBJ1-1	CASARGTEAFF	TGTGCTAGTGCGCGAGGCACTGAAGCTTTCTTT
.	few	TRBV11-2	TRBJ1-3	CASSLRRQITLGNTIYF	TGTGCCAGCAGCTTACGAAGACAGATTACTCTGGGAAACACCATATATTTT
.	few	TRBV7-2	TRBJ1-2	CASSFGSLPYGYTF	TGTGCCAGCAGCTTCGGCAGTCTTCCCTATGGCTACACCTTC
.	many	TRBV6-5	TRBJ2-6	CASSYASSGANVLTF	TGTGCCAGCAGTTACGCGTCCTCTGGGGCCAACGTCCTGACTTTC
TRBD1	many	TRBV30	TRBJ1-1	CAWSVPWTGGTEAFF	TGTGCCTGGAGTGTACCCTGGACAGGGGGCACTGAAGCTTTCTTT
TRBD2	many	TRBV5-1	TRBJ2-5	CATSGTSGKETQYF	TGCGCCACCTCCGGGACTAGCGGAAAAGAGACCCAGTACTTC
.	few	TRBV20-1	TRBJ2-7	CSARVGVIYEQYF	TGCAGTGCTAGAGTGGGGGTAATCTACGAGCAGTACTTC
.	many	TRBV28	TRBJ1-2	CASCPSRYGYTF	TGTGCCAGCTGTCCGAGCAGATATGGCTACACCTTC
.	.	TRBV2	TRBJ1-1	CSSSQGVNTEAFF	TGTTCCAGCAGTCAAGGGGTGAACACTGAAGCTTTCTTT
.	many	TRBV6-5	TRBJ1-1	CASSPLGQMNTEAFF	TGTGCCAGCAGTCCCCTTGGACAGATGAACACTGAAGCTTTCTTT
.	many	TRBV6-5	TRBJ2-5	CASSRPHEGGQETQYF	TGTGCCAGCAGTCGCCCTCATGAGGGCGGCCAAGAGACCCAGTACTTC
.	many	TRBV3-1	TRBJ1-6	CASSRRAQNSPLHF	TGTGCCAGCAGCCGGAGGGCACAGAATTCACCCCTCCACTTT
.	many	TRBV7-9	TRBJ1-1	CASSTTVMNTEAFF	TGTGCCAGCAGCACCACAGTGATGAACACTGAAGCTTTCTTT
.	many	TRBV20-1	TRBJ1-2	CSARIRGYTF	TGCAGTGCTAGAATCAGGGGCTACACCTTC
.	many	TRBV6-1	TRBJ2-5	CATSAELGVTQYF	TGTGCCACCTCTGCAGAACTAGGCGTTACCCAGTACTTC
.	few	TRBV28	TRBJ2-2	CAGRRGGTGELFF	TGTGCCGGCCGTAGAGGGGGGACCGGGGAGCTGTTTTTT
TRBD2	few	TRBV4-1	TRBJ2-2	CASSQIAGVGELFF	TGCGCCAGCAGCCAGATAGCGGGGGTCGGGGAGCTGTTTTTT
.	many	TRBV6-2/TRBV6-3	TRBJ1-2	CATTPTSDYGYTF	TGTGCCACTACCCCGACTAGCGACTATGGCTACACCTTC
TRBD1	few	TRBV18	TRBJ1-6	CASSPQQGADYNSPLHF	TGTGCCAGCTCACCACAACAGGGGGCAGACTATAATTCACCCCTCCACTTT
.	many	TRBV7-9	TRBJ1-2	CASGAMNGYTF	TGTGCCAGCGGGGCGATGAATGGCTACACCTTC
.	many	TRBV7-3	TRBJ2-2	CASSGRGLEGTGELFF	TGTGCCAGCAGCGGTCGAGGCCTCGAGGGCACCGGGGAGCTGTTTTTT
.	many	TRBV6-1	TRBJ2-2	CASGTRGHTGELFF	TGTGCCAGCGGGACTAGGGGGCACACCGGGGAGCTGTTTTTT
.	many	TRBV30	TRBJ1-6	CAWSKGQADSPLHF	TGTGCCTGGAGTAAGGGCCAAGCGGATTCACCCCTCCACTTT
TRBD1	many	TRBV11-1	TRBJ1-1	CASSLSGTGEGEAFF	TGTGCCAGCAGCTTATCCGGGACAGGGGAAGGTGAAGCTTTCTTT
.	many	TRBV29-1	TRBJ2-7	CSVARDTSYEQYF	TGCAGCGTTGCCAGGGACACTTCCTACGAGCAGTACTTC
.	.	TRBV12-3/TRBV12-4	TRBJ1-1	CASSNRGPGGTEAFF	TGTGCCAGCAGTAACCGGGGACCCGGGGGGACTGAAGCCTTCTTT
TRBD2	.	TRBV20-1	TRBJ2-7	CSATAGGPGEQYF	TGCAGTGCTACAGCGGGAGGGCCGGGTGAGCAGTACTTC
.	many	TRBV4-2	TRBJ1-1	CASSQDPIGHPFENTEAFF	TGTGCCAGCAGCCAAGACCCTATTGGACACCCCTTCGAGAACACTGAAGCTTTCTTT
.	many	TRBV28	TRBJ1-2	CASSLEQGFYGYTF	TGTGCCAGCAGTTTAGAACAGGGCTTCTATGGCTACACCTTC
.	many	TRBV12-3/TRBV12-4	TRBJ2-5	CASSLQWDQGETQYF	TGTGCCAGCAGTTTACAGTGGGATCAGGGGGAGACCCAGTACTTC
.	.	TRBV6-2/TRBV6-3	TRBJ2-2	CASSWVAGELLF	TGTGCCAGCAGTTGGGTTGCCGGGGAGCTGTTGTTT
TRBD1	many	TRBV15	TRBJ1-5	CATSKQGEQGQPQHF	TGTGCCACCAGCAAGCAGGGGGAGCAAGGTCAGCCCCAGCATTTT
TRBD2	many	TRBV6-2/TRBV6-3	TRBJ2-7	CASSGQGLAGYEQYF	TGTGCCAGCAGTGGCCAGGGACTAGCGGGTTACGAGCAGTACTTC
.	many	TRBV7-8	TRBJ1-6	CASSLGAGANSPLHF	TGTGCCAGCAGCTTGGGGGCGGGGGCCAATTCACCCCTCCACTTT
TRBD2	few	TRBV29-1	TRBJ2-7	CSARLAESSYEQYF	TGCAGCGCCAGACTAGCGGAAAGCTCCTACGAGCAGTACTTC
TRBD1	many	TRBV27	TRBJ1-1	CTSSLHPRDRVSTEAFF	TGTACCAGCAGTTTACATCCCCGGGACAGGGTGAGCACTGAAGCTTTCTTT
.	.	TRBV18	TRBJ1-1	CASSLHPPGNTEAFF	TGTGCCAGCTCACTACACCCCCCGGGGAACACTGAAGCTTTCTTT
.	.	TRBV6-1	TRBJ2-4	CASSRHTGGNAKNIQYF	TGTGCCAGCAGTAGGCACACGGGGGGCAACGCCAAAAACATTCAGTACTTC
.	many	TRBV10-3	TRBJ1-2	CAVSWPNYGYTF	TGTGCCGTTTCATGGCCAAACTATGGCTACACCTTC
.	many	TRBV5-1	TRBJ1-1	CASSWGQFSEAFF	TGCGCCAGCAGCTGGGGACAATTCTCTGAAGCTTTCTTT
TRBD2	many	TRBV20-1	TRBJ2-5	CSASGGLAGGGPPRTQETQYF	TGCAGTGCTAGTGGGGGACTAGCGGGAGGCGGGCCCCCTAGGACGCAAGAGACCCAGTACTTC
.	many	TRBV12-3/TRBV12-4	TRBJ2-4	CASSLPAGVDKNIQYF	TGTGCCAGCAGTTTACCGGCAGGGGTGGACAAAAACATTCAGTACTTC
TRBD1	many	TRBV11-1	TRBJ2-7	CASSFPGQGYYEQYF	TGTGCCAGCAGCTTCCCGGGACAGGGGTACTACGAGCAGTACTTC
TRBD1	many	TRBV20-1	TRBJ1-2	CSAHRQGVAGYTF	TGCAGTGCTCACAGACAGGGGGTGGCTGGCTACACCTTC
TRBD1	.	TRBV6-1	TRBJ2-7	CASSHWTGEVEEQYF	TGTGCCAGCAGCCATTGGACAGGGGAGGTAGAGGAGCAGTACTTC
TRBD1	few	TRBV30	TRBJ2-7	CAWNTGVDYEQYF	TGTGCCTGGAATACAGGGGTGGACTACGAGCAGTACTTC
TRBD1	many	TRBV6-1	TRBJ2-7	CASSEVVYGTGFGHEQYF	TGTGCCAGCAGTGAAGTTGTGTATGGGACAGGGTTTGGGCACGAGCAGTACTTC
.	many	TRBV12-3/TRBV12-4	TRBJ2-7	CASSSGHPYEQYF	TGTGCCAGCAGTTCTGGACACCCCTACGAGCAGTACTTC
.	.	TRBV19	TRBJ2-7	CASSELQGAVYEQYF	TGTGCCAGTAGTGAACTACAGGGAGCGGTCTACGAGCAGTACTTC